What follows describes a single T cell receptor (beta chain). Its matching antigen is unknown. An Oncomine TCR Beta short-read assay was used to sequence the DNA from cultured CD4+ T cells. TCRdb itself ran the PCR reads through MiXCR, one entry per CDR3 protein. Of about 11,000 distinct CDR3 sequences in the sample, 50% to 55% were seen once. The sample comes from a study of vaccination and CD4 T cells after COVID-19. The V end was cut by 3 bases, the J end by 8 bases, with 14 bases between. CDR3 length: 15 amino acids. Germline lookup yields CDR1 KGHSH and CDR2 LQKENI. Treatment described: approximately 9-day PBMC culture with coronavirus spike peptide pools or control peptides (ViraFEST assay).

The receptor was isolated from a human donor who had recovered from COVID-19. Material for sequencing was CD4+ T cells from blood, cultured in vitro. This chain joins TRBV18 and TRBJ1-6; D uncertain. In DNA form, the CDR3 reads TGTGCCAGCTCACCCCAGCCGGGAGGAGATTCACCCCTCCACTTT. This encodes CASSPQPGGDSPLHF.